These T cell receptor beta chains were read from a single sample in a study of chemoradiotherapy in HPV16-positive cancers. The repertoire was sequenced with immunoSEQ multiplex PCR; TCRdb's copy has only in-frame clones and lacks some. Of fewer than 20,000 clones detected, approximately 89% appear once; the ten largest clones hold roughly 2.3%. Specimen: blood, collected from a patient who underwent chemoradiotherapy. These receptors came from a human donor with HPV-associated anogenital cancer. Both conserved end residues are part of each CDR3. A D gene is named only where the DNA matches it firmly. A clone size is listed for some rows: how often the clone was seen (once, few, many), or a class if it is expanded.

clone size	V gene	J gene	CDR3 length	D gene	CDR3 DNA	CDR3 protein
NA	TRBV10-3	TRBJ1-3	17	TRBD1	TGTGCCATCAGTGAAGTGGTGACAGGGAGGTTCGGAAACACCATATATTTT	CAISEVVTGRFGNTIYF
NA	TRBV9	TRBJ1-3	17	TRBD1	TGTGCCAGCAGCGCAACTCTACAGGGGGCAGGTGGAAACACCATATATTTT	CASSATLQGAGGNTIYF
NA	TRBV28	TRBJ2-7	11	NA	TGTGCCAGCAGTTTGGGGTACGAGCAGTACTTC	CASSLGYEQYF
once	TRBV5-1	TRBJ2-2	16	TRBD2	TGCGCCAGCAGCTTGGGGACTAGCGGGAGGTCCGGGGAGCTGTTTTTT	CASSLGTSGRSGELFF
once	TRBV6-1	TRBJ2-1	12	NA	TGTGCCAGCAGTTGGGGACCTAATGAGCAGTTCTTC	CASSWGPNEQFF
NA	TRBV5-4	TRBJ1-2	14	NA	TGTGCCAGCAGCCGGGGTGGGAAAGCCTATGGCTACACCTTC	CASSRGGKAYGYTF
NA	TRBV28	TRBJ1-2	13	TRBD1	TGTGCCAGCGCTACAGGGACAGGGCTGGGCTACACCTTC	CASATGTGLGYTF
NA	TRBV5-1	TRBJ2-5	13	TRBD2	TGCGCCAGCAGCTCTAGCGGGAGTAAGACCCAGTACTTC	CASSSSGSKTQYF
once	TRBV6-1	TRBJ2-3	14	TRBD2	TGTGCCAGCAGTCCTGGGGGGGGCACAGATACGCAGTATTTT	CASSPGGGTDTQYF
NA	TRBV30	TRBJ2-2	13	NA	TGTGCCTGGACTGGGGGGAGCACCGGGGAGCTGTTTTTT	CAWTGGSTGELFF
NA	TRBV7-9	TRBJ1-2	12	NA	TGTGCCAGCAGCTTAGATCGAAACGGCTACACCTTC	CASSLDRNGYTF
NA	TRBV14	TRBJ1-3	15	NA	TGTGCCAGCAGCCGGACAAACCCCTCTGGAAACACCATATATTTT	CASSRTNPSGNTIYF
once	TRBV10-2	TRBJ2-3	12	NA	TGCGCCAGCAGCTCAACGGTCGATACGCAGTATTTT	CASSSTVDTQYF
NA	TRBV19	TRBJ1-1	12	NA	TGTGCCAGTAGTGCGGGGGGGCCTGAAGCTTTCTTT	CASSAGGPEAFF
NA	TRBV27	TRBJ1-2	15	NA	TGTGCCAGCAGACCACAGGGTATAGCTAACTATGGCTACACCTTC	CASRPQGIANYGYTF
NA	TRBV25-1	TRBJ2-2	14	NA	TGTGCCAGCAGTGAACTGGAGCGAGCCGGGGAGCTGTTTTTT	CASSELERAGELFF
NA	TRBV19	TRBJ1-4	15	NA	TGTGCCAGTAGTGCGAGGACGGATCGCAATGAAAAACTGTTTTTT	CASSARTDRNEKLFF
NA	TRBV7-7	TRBJ1-2	17	TRBD1	TGTGCTAGCAGCTTAGCAAATAACGGCAGGGGGGGAGGCGGCTACACCTTC	CASSLANNGRGGGGYTF
NA	TRBV5-1	TRBJ1-2	14	NA	TGCGCCAGCAGCCTCAGGGATTTAGCCTATGGCTACACCTTC	CASSLRDLAYGYTF
NA	TRBV15	TRBJ1-4	15	TRBD1	TGTGCCACCAGCTGGCGGGACAGTCCTAATGAAAAACTGTTTTTT	CATSWRDSPNEKLFF
NA	TRBV5-1	TRBJ2-1	15	TRBD2	TGCGCCAGCAGCTTCGTACTAGCGGGAGACAATGAGCAGTTCTTC	CASSFVLAGDNEQFF
NA	TRBV2	TRBJ2-1	15	TRBD2	TGTGCCAGCAGTCCCACTAGCGGGAGTTTAAATGAGCAGTTCTTC	CASSPTSGSLNEQFF
NA	TRBV5-1	TRBJ1-1	16	TRBD1	TGCGCCAGCAGCTTGCCGGGACAGGGGTTTGACGCTGAAGCTTTCTTT	CASSLPGQGFDAEAFF
NA	TRBV27	TRBJ2-4	21	TRBD2	TGTGCCAGCAGTTTATCGACTTCAGGGGCGGGAGGCCATTTAGCCAAAAACATTCAGTACTTC	CASSLSTSGAGGHLAKNIQYF
once	TRBV6-5	TRBJ2-7	16	NA	TGTGCCAGCAGTTACTCGACAAGGGAAACCTCCTACGAGCAGTACTTC	CASSYSTRETSYEQYF
NA	TRBV5-1	TRBJ1-5	13	TRBD1	TGCGCCAGCAGCTCGGGACAGGGGCAGCCCCAGCATTTT	CASSSGQGQPQHF
few	TRBV15	TRBJ2-5	15	TRBD1	TGTGCCACCAGCGGAGGCTTAACAGGGGAAGAGACCCAGTACTTC	CATSGGLTGEETQYF
NA	TRBV19	TRBJ1-5	15	NA	TGTGCCAGTAGCCAGGATCTTAGCAGCAATCAGCCCCAGCATTTT	CASSQDLSSNQPQHF
NA	TRBV7-9	TRBJ1-5	13	TRBD1	TGTGCCAGCAGCGCGGGACAGGGCCAGCCCCAGCATTTT	CASSAGQGQPQHF
NA	TRBV30	TRBJ1-1	13	NA	TGTGCCTGGAGTGTCGCAAAGGGCACTGAAGCTTTCTTT	CAWSVAKGTEAFF
NA	TRBV2	TRBJ2-1	14	TRBD2	TGTGCCACCCAGGAAGGGACTAGCGCCAAGGGGGGGTTCTTC	CATQEGTSAKGGFF
NA	TRBV25-1	TRBJ1-1	15	TRBD1	TGTGCCAGCAGTGAATACGGAGGGACAGGCACTGAAGCTTTCTTT	CASSEYGGTGTEAFF
NA	TRBV4-2	TRBJ1-4	17	NA	TGTGCCAGCAGCCAAGGGGAACGGGCCTCGGTTAATGAAAAACTGTTTTTT	CASSQGERASVNEKLFF
NA	TRBV6-1	TRBJ1-2	15	NA	TGTGCCAGCAGTGAATACGCCCAGGACGAATATGGCTACACCTTC	CASSEYAQDEYGYTF
NA	TRBV11-2	TRBJ2-3	13	NA	TGTGCCAGCAGCTTAGGATACACAGATACGCAGTATTTT	CASSLGYTDTQYF
NA	TRBV6-6	TRBJ2-7	15	NA	TGTGCCAGCAGTTACTTGGACGGTTTCTACTACGAGCAGTACTTC	CASSYLDGFYYEQYF
NA	TRBV30	TRBJ2-1	14	NA	TGTGCCTGGAGTCGTTGGGGGGAGAACAATGAGCAGTTCTTC	CAWSRWGENNEQFF
NA	TRBV18	TRBJ2-1	13	TRBD1	TGTGCCAGCTCACCAGACAGGGGCAATGAGCAGTTCTTC	CASSPDRGNEQFF
NA	TRBV7-9	TRBJ2-5	15	NA	TGTGCCAGCAGCCCCAAAGGGTCCCGAGAGGAGACCCAGTACTTC	CASSPKGSREETQYF
NA	TRBV7-2	TRBJ1-6	12	NA	TGTGCCAGCAGCCCCCGTGCTTCACCCCTCCACTTT	CASSPRASPLHF
NA	TRBV29-1	TRBJ2-3	18	TRBD1	TGCAGCGTCCAGGTCTGGCCGGGACAGGGTTTTGTGACAGATACGCAGTATTTT	CSVQVWPGQGFVTDTQYF
NA	TRBV5-4	TRBJ1-5	16	TRBD1	TGTGCCAGCAGCTATACTGGGACAGCGAGTACCCAGCCCCAGCATTTT	CASSYTGTASTQPQHF
NA	TRBV4-2	TRBJ2-5	16	TRBD2	TGTGCCAGCAGCCAAGACCTAGCGGGGGGACAAGAGACCCAGTACTTC	CASSQDLAGGQETQYF
NA	TRBV11-2	TRBJ1-4	15	NA	TGTGCCAGCAGCTTAGACGGGGCGAATAATGAAAAACTGTTTTTT	CASSLDGANNEKLFF
NA	TRBV18	TRBJ1-1	16	NA	TGTGCCAGCTCACCCAGGACGGCCCGGCGGGGCACTGAAGCTTTCTTT	CASSPRTARRGTEAFF
NA	TRBV28	TRBJ2-5	14	TRBD2	TGTGCCAGCAGACCGGGACTATCCCAAGAGACCCAGTACTTC	CASRPGLSQETQYF
NA	TRBV19	TRBJ1-1	16	NA	TGTGCCAGTAGTATAGTGGAGCCGAAATTGAACACTGAAGCTTTCTTT	CASSIVEPKLNTEAFF
NA	TRBV7-3	TRBJ2-7	13	NA	TGTGCCAGCAGCTTTAGACGTCCCTACGAGCAGTACTTC	CASSFRRPYEQYF
NA	TRBV10-3	TRBJ2-7	14	NA	TGTGCCATCAGTCAGACAGGGGAGGGTTACGAGCAGTACTTC	CAISQTGEGYEQYF
NA	TRBV10-1	TRBJ1-4	15	NA	TGCGCCAGCAGCGGCCCTGGACCGGAGACTGAAAAACTGTTTTTT	CASSGPGPETEKLFF
NA	TRBV6-4	TRBJ1-1	10	NA	TGTGCCAGCTCACGGGGGGGAGCTTTCTTT	CASSRGGAFF
NA	TRBV9	TRBJ2-1	15	TRBD2	TGTGCCAGCAGCGTATTTAGCGGGAGCGGGGGTGAGCAGTTCTTC	CASSVFSGSGGEQFF
NA	TRBV28	TRBJ2-7	13	NA	TGTGCCAGCAGTTTAACAGGTTCTTACGAGCAGTACTTC	CASSLTGSYEQYF
NA	TRBV9	TRBJ1-1	15	NA	TGTGCCAGCAGCGCAGGGGTTTTGGTAAACACTGAAGCTTTCTTT	CASSAGVLVNTEAFF
once	TRBV29-1	TRBJ2-7	14	NA	TGCAGCGTTGAAGGTCAGTTCCTTCGAGGCGAGCAGTACTTC	CSVEGQFLRGEQYF
NA	TRBV27	TRBJ1-5	15	NA	TGTGCCAGCAGTTCCGGACAGTATAGCAATCAGCCCCAGCATTTT	CASSSGQYSNQPQHF
NA	TRBV27	TRBJ2-3	11	NA	TGTGCCAGCAGTTCCTCAGTTACGCAGTATTTT	CASSSSVTQYF
once	TRBV18	TRBJ2-7	15	NA	TGTGCCAGCTCACCCGGACAGACAAGCTCCTACGAGCAGTACTTC	CASSPGQTSSYEQYF
once	TRBV5-1	TRBJ2-7	15	TRBD1	TGCGCCAGCAGATACAACGACAGGGGTATCTACGAGCAGTACTTC	CASRYNDRGIYEQYF
NA	TRBV6-1	TRBJ2-3	15	TRBD1	TGTGCCAGCAGTGCCCGGGACAGAAGCACAGATACGCAGTATTTT	CASSARDRSTDTQYF